What follows are 31 T cell receptor beta chains derived from one specimen sequenced in a study of CD8 T cells in ankylosing spondylitis. TCRdb reprocessed the 5' RACE reads with MiXCR, giving one entry per CDR3 protein. The sample carries approximately 200,000 distinct CDR3 sequences, 13% recorded once. Source material: blood, either unsorted or a sorted T cell fraction (not recorded which). All receptors derive from a female donor with ankylosing spondylitis or in good health (not recorded which).

This chain uses TRBV14 with TRBJ2-1; D remains ambiguous. The germline V gene has CDR1 SGHDN and CDR2 FVKESK. Trimming stripped 0 bases from V and 8 bases from J, with 8 bases between. The CDR3 extends over 13 amino acids. CDR3 coding DNA: TGTGCCAGCAGCCAAGACCGTTTTGATGAGCAGTTCTTC. Translation: CASSQDRFDEQFF.

Turning to this clonotype: With a much larger clone just one base away, this may be a read error. The chain carries TRBV19 and TRBJ1-5; D ambiguous. From germline, CDR1 is LNHDA and CDR2 SQIVND (reference sequence). The CDR3 length is 14 residues. This CDR3 reads CAGSYEGSNQPQHF. Written as DNA, the CDR3 is TGTGCCGGTAGTTACGAGGGTAGCAATCAGCCCCAGCATTTT.

The V call is TRBV6-2 or TRBV6-3, the J call TRBJ1-5; TRBD1 might be the D (5 bases). Germline V gene lookup returns CDR1 MNHEY and CDR2 SVGEGT. The ends were cut back, 5 bases at V and 6 bases at J, with 17 bases in the middle. This CDR3 has 15 residues. CDR3: CASSDPGLGFQPQHF. CDR3 coding DNA: TGTGCCAGCAGTGACCCGGGACTCGGTTTTCAGCCCCAGCATTTT.

This clonotype was seen many times. The chain recombines TRBV20-1 with TRBJ1-1; weak D call: TRBD1 (6 bases). Germline loops: CDR1 DFQATT, CDR2 SNEGSKA (reference sequence). Trimming removed 5 bases from V and 3 bases from J, with 19 bases in between. The CDR3 is made up of 15 amino acids. The chain's CDR3 is CSAPPPGRGDTEAFF. The CDR3 region has the DNA TGCAGTGCTCCACCCCCAGGGAGGGGGGACACTGAAGCTTTCTTT.

This clonotype was counted between two and nine times. The V call is TRBV5-1, the J call TRBJ2-3; TRBD1 might be the D (5 bases). V was shortened by 0 bases and J by 6 bases, with 11 bases between the two germline ends. Germline V gene data show CDR1 as SGHRS and CDR2 as YFSETQ. CDR3 length equals 14 residues. The CDR3: CASSLDQGEDTQYF. CDR3 coding DNA: TGCGCCAGCAGCTTGGACCAGGGTGAGGATACGCAGTATTTT.

This clonotype was counted many times. The CDR3 spells CAWDRDSLNEQFF. The CDR3 DNA reads TGTGCCTGGGACCGGGACAGCCTCAATGAGCAGTTCTTC. J is TRBJ2-1 and V is TRBV30, with 7 bases identical to TRBD1. The CDR3 is made up of 13 amino acids. V lost 5 bases and J lost 6; bases outside the gene matches: 7. Germline CDR1 GTSNPN, CDR2 SVGIG (reference sequence).

Many counts were recorded for this clonotype. For the CDR3, the DNA is TGTGCCAGCAGTCCCCACGACAGGGGAAAGGACGAGCAGTACTTC. As protein: CASSPHDRGKDEQYF. The chain links TRBV28 to TRBJ2-7; 8 nucleotides agree with TRBD1. From germline, CDR1 is MDHEN and CDR2 SYDVKM. The CDR3 runs to 15 residues. Losses at the gene ends were 5 bases for V and 5 bases for J; bases not matched to a gene: 11.

This clonotype was detected many times. This chain links TRBV7-9 with TRBJ2-3; tentatively, D is TRBD1 or TRBD2 (5 bases each). The CDR3 is 15 amino acids. CDR1 is SEHNR, CDR2 FQNEAQ, per germline (reference sequence). The V and J ends lost 7 bases and 0 bases respectively, with 14 bases between them. The CDR3 sequence is CASIVPGRSTDTQYF. In nucleotides, the CDR3 is TGTGCCAGCATCGTACCGGGACGGAGCACAGATACGCAGTATTTT. Full variable domain (outside the CDR3, taken from reference TRBV7-9 and TRBJ2-3): DTGVSQNPRHKITKRGQNVTFRCDPISEHNRLYWYRQTLGQGPEFLTYFQNEAQLEKSRLLSDRFSAERPKGSFSTLEIQRTEQGDSAMYLCASIVPGRSTDTQYFGPGTRLTVL.

This clonotype has just a few counts. The chain uses TRBV6-1 and TRBJ2-1, with D possibly TRBD1 on 6 matching bases. Germline V gene lookup returns CDR1 MNHNS and CDR2 SASEGT. V was clipped by 8 bases and J by 6 bases, with 17 bases between them. This CDR3 has 14 residues. For the CDR3, the DNA is TGTGCCAGCCCAGTGGGGGTAGGGGGCAATGAGCAGTTCTTC. This gives the protein CASPVGVGGNEQFF.

This clonotype was seen ten or more times. This chain connects TRBV11-2 to TRBJ1-2; weak D call: TRBD1 (5 bases). The V end lost 5 bases, the J end lost 1 base, and 17 bases lay between the germline ends. Germline values: CDR1 SGHAT, CDR2 FQNNGV. The CDR3 is 16 residues long. The CDR3 loop is CASSMGRSGFNYGYTF. In DNA form, the CDR3 reads TGTGCCAGCAGCATGGGACGCTCCGGGTTTAACTATGGCTACACCTTC. Using reference TRBV11-2 and TRBJ1-2 for the parts outside the CDR3, the full variable domain is EAGVAQSPRYKIIEKRQSVAFWCNPISGHATLYWYQQILGQGPKLLIQFQNNGVVDDSQLPKDRFSAERLKGVDSTLKIQPAKLEDSAVYLCASSMGRSGFNYGYTFGSGTRLTVV.

This clonotype has just a few counts. The chain employs TRBV7-2 and TRBJ2-7; D gene ambiguous. From germline, CDR1 is SGHTA and CDR2 FQGNSA. The length of the CDR3 is 14 residues. Deletions cut 8 bases from V and 2 bases from J, with 16 bases between. The CDR3 spells CASSDALSTYEQYF. DNA of the CDR3: TGTGCCAGCTCCGACGCTTTGTCGACCTACGAGCAGTACTTC.

This clonotype was seen repeatedly, ten times or more. V gene TRBV5-1 combines with J gene TRBJ2-2; tentative D call: TRBD1 (5 bases). The CDR3 is made up of 15 amino acids. V was clipped by 1 base and J by 4 bases, with 11 bases between them. From germline, CDR1 is SGHRS and CDR2 YFSETQ. CDR3 coding DNA: TGCGCCAGCAGCTTGAATCCAGGGCCCACCGGGGAGCTGTTTTTT. Amino acid sequence: CASSLNPGPTGELFF. Drawing the rest from reference TRBV5-1 and TRBJ2-2, the complete variable domain is KAGVTQTPRYLIKTRGQQVTLSCSPISGHRSVSWYQQTPGQGLQFLFEYFSETQRNKGNFPGRFSGRQFSNSRSEMNVSTLELGDSALYLCASSLNPGPTGELFFGEGSRLTVL.

This clonotype was detected many times. The CDR3 here is CASGERRTGFVNYEQYF. The CDR3 region has the DNA TGTGCCAGCGGCGAACGTCGGACGGGCTTTGTTAACTACGAGCAGTACTTC. The V gene is TRBV28, the J gene TRBJ2-7, with no clear D. The CDR3 covers 17 residues. The V gene lost 8 bases and the J gene lost 3 bases, with 26 bases spanning the gap. Looked up from germline, CDR1 is MDHEN and CDR2 is SYDVKM.

At least ten counts were recorded for this clonotype. CDR3 region: CASSRGPLTGNEQFF. In DNA form, the CDR3 reads TGTGCCAGCAGTCGCGGCCCCCTAACAGGGAATGAGCAGTTCTTC. This rearrangement joins TRBV27 to TRBJ2-1; D perhaps matches TRBD1 (6 bases). V was cut by 5 bases and J by 7 bases, with 18 bases left in between. Germline assignment: CDR1 MNHEY and CDR2 SMNVEV (reference sequence). This CDR3 region has 15 residues.

As for this clonotype: Given a much more abundant clone one base away, this may be a read error. Here the CDR3 omits its conserved ending phenylalanine or tryptophan, so a read error is the likely source. V gene TRBV20-1 combines with J gene TRBJ2-7; no reliable D call. This CDR3 is 11 amino acids long. Germline loops: CDR1 DFQATT, CDR2 SNEGSKA (reference sequence). CDR3 region: CSGWGYNEQYY. The CDR3 coding sequence is TGCAGCGGATGGGGATATAACGAGCAGTACTAC.

This clonotype was recorded at least ten times. The chain links TRBV21-1 to TRBJ2-3; the table calls TRBD2, which could not be checked here. TRBV21-1 is a recognized pseudogene. The CDR3 is 17 residues long. DNA for the CDR3: TGTGCCAGCAACCCTCGGAGGGCTAGCGGGAGGCAAGATACGCAGTATTTT. Protein: CASNPRRASGRQDTQYF.

This clonotype was recorded a few times. The genes are TRBV6-5 and TRBJ2-7; D is tentatively TRBD1 or TRBD2 (5 bases each). Germline-derived CDR1 and CDR2 are MNHEY and SVGAGI. Trimming pared 0 bases from V and 4 bases from J, leaving 10 bases between. The CDR3 is made up of 14 amino acids. In nucleotides, the CDR3 is TGTGCCAGCAGTTACTCGGGGGTGAAATACGAGCAGTACTTC. Amino acids: CASSYSGVKYEQYF.

At least ten counts were recorded for this clonotype. V gene TRBV6-5 combines with J gene TRBJ1-5, with TRBD1 matching 7 bases. Germline V gives CDR1 MNHEY, CDR2 SVGAGI. The CDR3 covers 15 residues. Trimming at V came to 4 bases and at J to 4 bases, leaving 7 bases not matched to a gene. CDR3 amino acids: CASSSDDRVNQPQHF. CDR3 coding DNA: TGTGCCAGCAGTTCCGACGACAGGGTAAATCAGCCCCAGCATTTT.

This clonotype was recorded at least ten times. The CDR3 protein is CASRRDVVYTGELFF. The CDR3 bases are TGCGCCAGCAGAAGGGACGTAGTCTACACCGGGGAGCTGTTTTTT. J is TRBJ2-2 and V is TRBV5-1, with D perhaps being TRBD1 or TRBD2 (5 bases each). V was trimmed by 5 bases and J by 3 bases, leaving 14 bases between them. Germline CDR1 SGHRS, CDR2 YFSETQ. This CDR3 comprises 15 residues.

In its sample, this clonotype was seen many times. The chain uses TRBV25-1 and TRBJ1-1, with 10 nucleotides matching TRBD1. Germline CDR1 and CDR2: MGHDK and SYGVNS. This CDR3 is built from 17 residues. Losses at the gene ends were 6 bases for V and 1 base for J; bases not matched to a gene: 11. CDR3: CASSHARTGGGNTEAFF. CDR3 bases: TGTGCCAGCAGCCACGCGCGGACAGGGGGAGGGAACACTGAAGCTTTCTTT.

In its sample, this clonotype was seen many times. This chain uses TRBV5-1 with TRBJ2-5; D uncertain. V lost 0 bases, J lost 0 bases, and 6 bases lay in between. The CDR3 is 14 amino acids. Germline CDR1 reads SGHRS; CDR2 reads YFSETQ. The CDR3: CASSLGLYQETQYF. The DNA for the CDR3 is TGCGCCAGCAGCTTGGGGCTGTACCAAGAGACCCAGTACTTC.

The table lists this clonotype with a few counts. This chain uses TRBV20-1 with TRBJ2-5, with TRBD1 identical over 7 bases. The V and J ends lost 6 bases and 5 bases, in that order; junction bases with no gene match: 12. Germline loops: CDR1 DFQATT, CDR2 SNEGSKA (reference sequence). This CDR3 region has 14 residues. The CDR3 protein is CSAAAEGAWETQYF. DNA of the CDR3: TGCAGTGCCGCGGCAGAGGGGGCTTGGGAGACCCAGTACTTC.

This sequence joins TRBV7-2 and TRBJ2-3, with 7 bases matching TRBD2. Germline V gene lookup returns CDR1 SGHTA and CDR2 FQGNSA. CDR3 length: 15 amino acids. The ends lost 3 bases at V and 3 bases at J; junction bases unmatched: 6. The CDR3 reads CASSFSSLATDTQYF. DNA for the CDR3: TGTGCCAGCAGCTTCTCCTCACTAGCGACAGATACGCAGTATTTT.

This clonotype has a count of ten or more. The genes are TRBV12-3 or TRBV12-4 and TRBJ1-1; D unclear. Trimming shortened V by 2 bases and J by 6 bases, and 16 bases separated the two germline ends. The CDR3 loop spans 15 amino acids. CDR3 region: CASSLWARDGPEAFF. CDR3 bases: TGTGCCAGCAGTTTATGGGCACGCGACGGCCCTGAAGCTTTCTTT.

The sample holds many counts of this clonotype. The chain joins TRBV12-5 to TRBJ2-4; TRBD2 aligns across 10 bases. V dropped 0 bases and J dropped 3; count of bases not matched to a gene: 8. The germline gives CDR1 LGHNT, CDR2 FRNRAP. The CDR3 totals 18 residues. Here the CDR3 DNA reads TGTGCTAGTGGTTTGGTACGGCTAGCGGGAGAGGTCAAAAACATTCAGTACTTC. Translating gives CASGLVRLAGEVKNIQYF.

This clonotype was counted many times. V usage is TRBV12-3 or TRBV12-4 and J usage is TRBJ2-2, with D unresolved. V was trimmed by 7 bases and J by 7 bases, leaving 10 bases between them. This CDR3 is built from 12 residues. CDR3 nucleotide sequence: TGTGCCAGCACCCTCCATGTCGGGGAGCTGTTTTTT. Translation gives CASTLHVGELFF.

This clonotype was seen at least ten times. The chain uses TRBV29-1 and TRBJ2-7; 7 bases match TRBD2. The CDR3 totals 19 residues. J was trimmed by 8 bases and V by 2 bases; bases with no gene match: 27. The germline V gene has CDR1 SQVTM and CDR2 ANQGSEA. CDR3 loop: CSVESWQGLAGDLLRQQYF. CDR3 DNA sequence: TGCAGCGTTGAATCTTGGCAGGGACTCGCGGGAGACCTCCTACGACAGCAGTACTTC.

With respect to this clonotype: This may come from a read error, since a much larger clone is one base off. The chain uses TRBV7-2 and TRBJ2-7, with 7 bases aligning to TRBD1. The CDR3 covers 15 residues. The V and J ends lost 3 bases and 4 bases, in that order; junction bases with no gene match: 9. From germline, CDR1 is SGHTA and CDR2 FQGNSA. DNA for the CDR3: TGTGCCAGCAGCTTCGCCGGGACAGACCCTTACGAGCAGTACTTC. This encodes CASSFAGTDPYEQYF.

This clonotype was seen at least ten times. The chain recombines TRBV7-9 with TRBJ2-7; D is perhaps TRBD2 (7 bases). V gave up 5 bases and J gave up 5 bases, with 16 bases separating them. The CDR3 covers 14 residues. CDR1 and CDR2 from the germline V gene are SEHNR and FQNEAQ (reference sequence). The CDR3 bases are TGTGCCAGCAGCCTAGGGGGGGGTGTGGACGAGCAGTACTTC. Translating gives CASSLGGGVDEQYF.

This chain connects TRBV3-1 to TRBJ2-3; 7 nucleotides match TRBD2. Losses at the gene ends were 1 base for V and 2 bases for J; bases not matched to a gene: 9. The CDR3 runs to 17 residues. CDR1 LGHDT and CDR2 YNNKEL come from the germline V gene (reference sequence). CDR3 protein: CASSQVISGATTDTQYF. The CDR3 DNA follows: TGTGCCAGCAGCCAAGTTATAAGCGGGGCTACCACAGATACGCAGTATTTT.

This clonotype was observed at least ten times. The genes are TRBV29-1 and TRBJ1-1; D is possibly TRBD1 (6 bases). CDR3 length: 13 amino acids. Germline-derived CDR1 and CDR2 are SQVTM and ANQGSEA. Between the trimmed V and J ends, which lost 7 bases and 1 base, there was a span of 13 bases. The CDR3 spells CSAKQGQNTEAFF. Here the CDR3 DNA reads TGCAGCGCCAAACAGGGACAGAACACTGAAGCTTTCTTT.